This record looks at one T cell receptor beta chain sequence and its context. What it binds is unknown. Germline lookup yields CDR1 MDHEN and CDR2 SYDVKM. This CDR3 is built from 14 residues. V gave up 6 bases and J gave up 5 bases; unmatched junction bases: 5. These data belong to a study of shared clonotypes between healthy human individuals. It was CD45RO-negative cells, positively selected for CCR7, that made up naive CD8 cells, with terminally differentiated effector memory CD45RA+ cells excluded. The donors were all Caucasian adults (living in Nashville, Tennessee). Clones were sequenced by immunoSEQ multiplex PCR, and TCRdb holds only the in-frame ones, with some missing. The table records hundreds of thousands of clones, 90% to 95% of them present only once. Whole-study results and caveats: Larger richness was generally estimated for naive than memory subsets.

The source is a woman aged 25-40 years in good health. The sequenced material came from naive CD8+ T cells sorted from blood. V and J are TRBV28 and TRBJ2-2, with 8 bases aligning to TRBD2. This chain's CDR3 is CASRAGVKTGELFF. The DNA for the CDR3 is TGTGCCAGCAGAGCGGGAGTAAAAACCGGGGAGCTGTTTTTT.